This TCR beta chain was recovered during a study of CD8+ T cells in alopecia areata. Overall study: It was 6 to 18 months of tofacitinib, and then there were 6 months off drug. Study results and limitations: Unlike in mice, where it was clearer, TCR sharing across patients was less clear, possibly HLA-related.

This clone was picked up a small number of times. Its antigen is unknown. Germline V lookup: CDR1 GTSNPN, CDR2 SVGIG (reference sequence). V lost 2 bases and J lost 8, with 12 bases in between. This CDR3 is 12 amino acids long. Investigators isolated RNA and reverse transcribed it into cDNA to act as the sequencing template. Sequencing used immunoSEQ multiplex PCR; TCRdb keeps in-frame clones, though not all of them. Of 150,000 to 200,000 clones in the sample, 59% were seen once. Samples from alopecia areata patients were lesional scalp punch biopsies and peripheral blood. The genes are TRBV30 and TRBJ1-2; perhaps TRBD1 as D (5 bases). The clonotype comes from a human donor with alopecia areata. Material: CD4+ T cells sorted from blood, obtained at week 0. The CDR3 sequence: CAWSTTGIGYTF. The CDR3 DNA sequence: TGTGCCTGGAGTACTACAGGAATCGGCTACACCTTC.